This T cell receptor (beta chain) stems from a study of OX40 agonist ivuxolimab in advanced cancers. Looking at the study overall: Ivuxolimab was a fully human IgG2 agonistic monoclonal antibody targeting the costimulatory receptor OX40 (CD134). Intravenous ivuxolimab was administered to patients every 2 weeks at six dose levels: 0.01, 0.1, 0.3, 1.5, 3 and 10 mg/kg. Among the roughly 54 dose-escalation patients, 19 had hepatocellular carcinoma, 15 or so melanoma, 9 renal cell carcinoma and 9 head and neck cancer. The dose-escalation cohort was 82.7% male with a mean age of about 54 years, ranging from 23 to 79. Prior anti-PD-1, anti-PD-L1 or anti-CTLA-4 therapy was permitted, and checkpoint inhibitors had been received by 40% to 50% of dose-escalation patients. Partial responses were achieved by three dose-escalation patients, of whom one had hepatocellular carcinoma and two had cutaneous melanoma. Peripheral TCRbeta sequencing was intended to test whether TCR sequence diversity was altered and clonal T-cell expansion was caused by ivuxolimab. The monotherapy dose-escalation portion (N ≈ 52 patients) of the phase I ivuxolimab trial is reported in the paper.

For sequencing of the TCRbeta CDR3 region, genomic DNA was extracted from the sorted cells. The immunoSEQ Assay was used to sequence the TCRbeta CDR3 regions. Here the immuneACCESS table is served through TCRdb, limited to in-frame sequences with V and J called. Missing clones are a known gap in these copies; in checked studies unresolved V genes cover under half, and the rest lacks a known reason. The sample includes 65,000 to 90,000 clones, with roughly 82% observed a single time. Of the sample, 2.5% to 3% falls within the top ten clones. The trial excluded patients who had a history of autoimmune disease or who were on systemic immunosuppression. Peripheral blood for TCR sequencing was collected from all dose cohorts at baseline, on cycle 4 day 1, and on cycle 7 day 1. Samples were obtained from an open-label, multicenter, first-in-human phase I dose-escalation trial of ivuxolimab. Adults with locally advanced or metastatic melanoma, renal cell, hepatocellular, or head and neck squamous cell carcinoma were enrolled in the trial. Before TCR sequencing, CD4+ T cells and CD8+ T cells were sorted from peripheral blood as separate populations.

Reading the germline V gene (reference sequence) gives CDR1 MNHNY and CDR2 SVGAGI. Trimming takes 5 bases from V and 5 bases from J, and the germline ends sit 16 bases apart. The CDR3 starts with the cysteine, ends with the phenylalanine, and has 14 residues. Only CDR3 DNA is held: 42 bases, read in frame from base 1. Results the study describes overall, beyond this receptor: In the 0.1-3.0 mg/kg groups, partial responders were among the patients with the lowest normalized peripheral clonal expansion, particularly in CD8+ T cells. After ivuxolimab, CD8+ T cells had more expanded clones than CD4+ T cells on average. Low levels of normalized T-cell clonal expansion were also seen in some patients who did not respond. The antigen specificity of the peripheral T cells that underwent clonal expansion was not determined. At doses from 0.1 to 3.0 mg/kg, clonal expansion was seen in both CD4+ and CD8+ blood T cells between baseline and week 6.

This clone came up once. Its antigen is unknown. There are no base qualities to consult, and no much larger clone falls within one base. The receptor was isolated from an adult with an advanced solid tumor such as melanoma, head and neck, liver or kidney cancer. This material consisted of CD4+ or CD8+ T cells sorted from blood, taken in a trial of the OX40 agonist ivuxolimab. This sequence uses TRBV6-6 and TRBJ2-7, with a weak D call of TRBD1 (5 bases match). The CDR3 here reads CASSPDQGPHEQYF. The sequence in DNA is TGTGCCAGCAGTCCAGATCAGGGTCCCCACGAGCAGTACTTC.